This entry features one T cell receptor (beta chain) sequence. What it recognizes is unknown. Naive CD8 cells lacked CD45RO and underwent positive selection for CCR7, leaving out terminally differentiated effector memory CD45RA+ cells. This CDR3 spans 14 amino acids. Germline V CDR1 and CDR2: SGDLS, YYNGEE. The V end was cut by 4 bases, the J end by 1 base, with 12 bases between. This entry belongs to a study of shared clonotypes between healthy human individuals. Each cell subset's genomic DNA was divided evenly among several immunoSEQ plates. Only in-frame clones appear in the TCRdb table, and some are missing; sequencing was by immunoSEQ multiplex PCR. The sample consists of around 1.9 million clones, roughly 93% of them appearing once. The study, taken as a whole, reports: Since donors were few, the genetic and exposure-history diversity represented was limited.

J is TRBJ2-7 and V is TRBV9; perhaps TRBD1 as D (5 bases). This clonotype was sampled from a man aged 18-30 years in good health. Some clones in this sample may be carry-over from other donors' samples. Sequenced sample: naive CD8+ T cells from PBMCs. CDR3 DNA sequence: TGTGCCAGCAGCTATGGCGACAGATCCTACGAGCAGTACTTC. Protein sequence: CASSYGDRSYEQYF.